The 2 T cell receptor beta chains below come from one sample, sequenced in a study of chronic HIV infection and antiretroviral therapy. In TCRdb, the 5' RACE reads were re-called with MiXCR into one record per CDR3 protein. The sample includes 40,000 to 50,000 distinct CDR3 sequences, approximately 19% seen only once; the top ten take 2.8%. The sequencing sample was made of peripheral blood. Source of these receptors: an adult who had HIV and had not received antiretroviral therapy, or was an uninfected healthy control (not recorded which).

The sample holds many counts of this clonotype. V and J are TRBV11-2 and TRBJ1-5; D might be TRBD1 (5 bases). Germline values: CDR1 SGHAT, CDR2 FQNNGV. The CDR3 length is 16 residues. With 1 base removed from V and 2 bases from J, the gap between germline ends came to 12 bases. The CDR3, as DNA: TGTGCCAGCAGCTTAGGAACAGGATTCGGCAATCAGCCCCAGCATTTT. Residues: CASSLGTGFGNQPQHF.

The genes are TRBV28 and TRBJ1-2; tentative D call: TRBD1 (5 bases). The CDR3 loop spans 15 amino acids. Trimming cost V 4 bases and J 8 bases, with 20 bases left between them. Germline assignment: CDR1 MDHEN and CDR2 SYDVKM. CDR3 region: CASSSLLTGGRGYTF. The CDR3 coding sequence is TGTGCCAGCAGTTCCCTTCTAACGGGGGGAAGAGGCTACACCTTC.